This T cell receptor (beta chain) was recorded in a study of beta chain features in type 1 diabetes. Reverse transcription of all isolated RNA meant that expressed TCRB transcripts were sequenced. Repertoires were generated with immunoSEQ multiplex PCR, while TCRdb's copy carries only in-frame clones and drops some. Among roughly 230,000 clones listed, 9.6% were seen once. Notes on the study in general: There were fewer insertions and more deletions at the VDJ junctions of type 1 diabetes patients.

V lost 2 bases and J 3 bases, leaving 14 bases between the germline ends. CDR1 KGHSH and CDR2 LQKENI come from the germline V gene. The CDR3 is made up of 16 amino acids. This clone was seen only a few times. Its antigen is still unknown. This receptor was taken from a woman in her late teens or twenties in good health. The chain is built from TRBV18 and TRBJ2-1; D possibly corresponds to TRBD1 (6 bases). Sequenced material: naive CD4+ T cells from blood. The CDR3 bases are TGTGCCAGCTCACCAGGGACCGGGACACACTACAATGAGCAGTTCTTC. Translated: CASSPGTGTHYNEQFF.